Described below is a single T cell receptor (beta chain) sequence and its context. From germline, CDR1 is SGHTA and CDR2 FQGNSA. This CDR3 is built from 14 residues. V lost 5 bases to trimming and J lost 4 bases, with 15 bases between them. This specimen belongs to a study of blood T cell repertoires in COVID-19. Which cohort a participant joined came from the clinical history participants gave. Assay used: immunoSEQ multiplex PCR; TCRdb lists only in-frame clones, some missing. The sample includes a few hundred thousand clones, about 90% of them seen just once. The sequence was collected from a woman in her twenties or thirties who had recovered from COVID-19. Material for sequencing was PBMCs or T cells enriched from blood (not recorded which). The rearrangement joins TRBV7-2 to TRBJ2-7; D possibly corresponds to TRBD1 (5 bases). CDR3 in amino acids: CASSEQVSSYEQYF. As DNA, the CDR3 is TGTGCCAGCAGCGAACAGGTTTCTTCTTACGAGCAGTACTTC.